The entry below describes one T cell receptor beta chain. This specimen belongs to a study of T cells after yellow fever vaccination. Each CDR3 protein is one row after TCRdb ran MiXCR on the 5' RACE reads. The sample has approximately 300,000 distinct CDR3 sequences; about 10% are singletons. This receptor was taken from a man aged 18 to 35 who received the YFV17D yellow fever vaccine. This material consisted of CD4+ T cells sorted from PBMCs, taken 45 days after the yellow fever booster vaccination.

The CDR3 nucleotides are TGTGCCAGCGAAGAGACCCAGTACTTC. It translates to CASEETQYF. This chain links TRBV6-4 with TRBJ2-5; no definite D call. CDR1 MRHNA and CDR2 SNTAGT come from the germline V gene. The CDR3 is made up of 9 amino acids. V lost 8 bases, J lost 3 bases, and 1 base lay in between.